The clone carrying this TCR beta chain was seen at least ten times. Its antigen is not identified. One junction end does not reproduce the germline sequence, and a read error may be involved. TCRdb reanalysed the 5' RACE reads using MiXCR and keeps one entry per CDR3 protein. This table has around 490,000 distinct CDR3 sequences, less than 6% appearing once. The CDR3 is 16 residues long. CDR1 and CDR2 from the germline V gene are SEHNR and FQNEAQ (reference sequence). The entry originates in a study of CD8 T cells in ankylosing spondylitis. General study points: Characteristic of ankylosing spondylitis blood, it appeared, was a TCR beta motif comprising roughly 8 highly homologous variants.

The chain uses TRBV7-9 and TRBJ1-4, with 9 bases that match TRBD1. Sequencing input: blood, either unsorted or a sorted T cell fraction (not recorded which). This sequence was found in a male donor with ankylosing spondylitis. The CDR3 DNA sequence: TGTGCCAGCAGTTCATATACAGGGGGCTCTAACGAAAAACTGTTTTTT. Encoded protein: CASSSYTGGSNEKLFF.